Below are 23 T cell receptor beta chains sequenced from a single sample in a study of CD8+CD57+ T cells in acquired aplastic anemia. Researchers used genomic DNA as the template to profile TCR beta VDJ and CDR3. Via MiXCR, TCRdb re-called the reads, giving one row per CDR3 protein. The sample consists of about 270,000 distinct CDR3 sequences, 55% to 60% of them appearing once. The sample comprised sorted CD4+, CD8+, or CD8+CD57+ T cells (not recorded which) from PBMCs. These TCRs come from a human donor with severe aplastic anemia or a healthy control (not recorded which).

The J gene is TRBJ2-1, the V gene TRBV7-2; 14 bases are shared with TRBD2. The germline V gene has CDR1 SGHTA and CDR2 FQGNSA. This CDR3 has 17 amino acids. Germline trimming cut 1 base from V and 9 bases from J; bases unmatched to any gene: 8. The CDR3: CASSLGRRLAGGTEQFF. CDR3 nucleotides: TGTGCCAGCAGCTTAGGTCGTCGACTAGCGGGGGGGACTGAGCAGTTCTTC.

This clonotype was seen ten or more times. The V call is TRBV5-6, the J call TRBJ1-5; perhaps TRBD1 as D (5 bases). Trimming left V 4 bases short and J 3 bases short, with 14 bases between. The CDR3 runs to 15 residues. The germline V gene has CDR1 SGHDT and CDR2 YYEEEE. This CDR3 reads CASSRGAGLNQPQHF. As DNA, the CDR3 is TGTGCCAGCAGCCGAGGGGCAGGGCTCAATCAGCCCCAGCATTTT.

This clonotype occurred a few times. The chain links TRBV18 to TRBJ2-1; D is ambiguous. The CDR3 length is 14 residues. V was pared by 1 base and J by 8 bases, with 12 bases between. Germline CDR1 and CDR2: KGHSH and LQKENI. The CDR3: CASSPLSLSDEQFF. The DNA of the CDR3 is TGTGCCAGCTCACCACTTTCGCTCAGCGATGAGCAGTTCTTC.

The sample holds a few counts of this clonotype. The CDR3 is CSARGTVSYEQYF. The DNA for the CDR3 is TGCAGTGCTAGGGGGACAGTTAGCTACGAGCAGTACTTC. This chain joins TRBV20-1 and TRBJ2-7, with 7 positions matching TRBD1. Germline V gene sequence: CDR1 DFQATT, CDR2 SNEGSKA (reference sequence). CDR3 length: 13 residues. With 3 bases clipped from V and 3 bases from J, the junction kept 5 bases outside the gene matches.

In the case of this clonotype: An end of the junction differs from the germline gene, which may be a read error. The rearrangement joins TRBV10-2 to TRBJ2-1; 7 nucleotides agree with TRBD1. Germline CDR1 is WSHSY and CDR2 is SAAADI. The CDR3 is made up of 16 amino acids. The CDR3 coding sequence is TGTGCCAGCAGTTCCGCCGCCGGGGCAGGGGGCAATGAGCAGTTCTTC. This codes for CASSSAAGAGGNEQFF.

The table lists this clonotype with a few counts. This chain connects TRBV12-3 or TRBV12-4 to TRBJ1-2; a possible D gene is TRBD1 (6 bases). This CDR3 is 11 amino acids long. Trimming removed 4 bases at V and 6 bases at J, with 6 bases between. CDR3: CASSYRDGYTF. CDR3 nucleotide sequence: TGTGCCAGCAGTTACAGGGATGGCTACACCTTC.

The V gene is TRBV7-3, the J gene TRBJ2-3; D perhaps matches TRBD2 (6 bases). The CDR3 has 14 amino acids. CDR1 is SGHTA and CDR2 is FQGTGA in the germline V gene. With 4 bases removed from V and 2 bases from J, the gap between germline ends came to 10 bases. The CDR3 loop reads CASSSAGITDTQYF. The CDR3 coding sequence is TGTGCCAGCAGCTCCGCGGGGATCACAGATACGCAGTATTTT.

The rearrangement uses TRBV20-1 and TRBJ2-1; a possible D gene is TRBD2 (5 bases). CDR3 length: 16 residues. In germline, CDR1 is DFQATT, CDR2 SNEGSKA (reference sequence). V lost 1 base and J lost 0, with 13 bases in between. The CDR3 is CSARVAGSSSYNEQFF. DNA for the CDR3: TGCAGTGCTAGAGTTGCGGGTTCGAGCTCCTACAATGAGCAGTTCTTC.

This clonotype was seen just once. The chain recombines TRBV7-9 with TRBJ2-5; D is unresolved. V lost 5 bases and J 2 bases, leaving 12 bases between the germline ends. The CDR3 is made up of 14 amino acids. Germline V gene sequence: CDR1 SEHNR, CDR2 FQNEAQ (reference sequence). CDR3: CASSAYGSQETQYF. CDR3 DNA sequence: TGTGCCAGCAGCGCTTACGGGTCACAAGAGACCCAGTACTTC.

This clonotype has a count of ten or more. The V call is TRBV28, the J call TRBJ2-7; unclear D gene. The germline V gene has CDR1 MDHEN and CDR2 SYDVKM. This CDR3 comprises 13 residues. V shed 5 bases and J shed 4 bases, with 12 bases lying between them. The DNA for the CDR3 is TGTGCCAGCAGTCCCCCCGGCAGGTACGAGCAGTACTTC. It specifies CASSPPGRYEQYF.

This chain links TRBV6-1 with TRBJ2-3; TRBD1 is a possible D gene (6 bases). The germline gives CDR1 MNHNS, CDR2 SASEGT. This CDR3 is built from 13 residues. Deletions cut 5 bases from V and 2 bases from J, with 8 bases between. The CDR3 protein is CASSWDTTDTQYF. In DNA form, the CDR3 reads TGTGCCAGCAGTTGGGACACCACAGATACGCAGTATTTT.

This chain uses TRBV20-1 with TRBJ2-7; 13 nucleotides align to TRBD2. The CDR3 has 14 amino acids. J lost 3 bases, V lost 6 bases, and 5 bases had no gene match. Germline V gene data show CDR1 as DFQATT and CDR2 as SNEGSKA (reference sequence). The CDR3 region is CSARTSGGGYEQYF. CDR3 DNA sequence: TGCAGTGCCCGGACTAGCGGGGGAGGCTACGAGCAGTACTTC.

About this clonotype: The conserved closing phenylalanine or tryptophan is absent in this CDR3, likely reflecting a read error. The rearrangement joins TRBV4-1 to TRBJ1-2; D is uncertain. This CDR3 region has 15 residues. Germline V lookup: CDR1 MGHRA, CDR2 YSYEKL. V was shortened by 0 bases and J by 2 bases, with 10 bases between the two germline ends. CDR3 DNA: TGCGCCAGCAGCCAAGAGTTTCGGATGAACTATGGCTACACCCTC. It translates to CASSQEFRMNYGYTL.

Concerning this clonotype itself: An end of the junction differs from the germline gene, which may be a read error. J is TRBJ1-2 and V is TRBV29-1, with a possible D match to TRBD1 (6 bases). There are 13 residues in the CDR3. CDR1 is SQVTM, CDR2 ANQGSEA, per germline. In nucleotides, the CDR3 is TGCAGTGTTGATGCAGGGGCACCATATGGCTACACCTTC. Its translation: CSVDAGAPYGYTF. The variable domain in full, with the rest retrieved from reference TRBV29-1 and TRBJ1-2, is SAVISQKPSRDICQRGTSLTIQCQVDSQVTMMFWYRQQPGQSLTLIATANQGSEATYESGFVIDKFPISRPNLTFSTLTVSNMSPEDSSIYLCSVDAGAPYGYTFGSGTRLTVV.

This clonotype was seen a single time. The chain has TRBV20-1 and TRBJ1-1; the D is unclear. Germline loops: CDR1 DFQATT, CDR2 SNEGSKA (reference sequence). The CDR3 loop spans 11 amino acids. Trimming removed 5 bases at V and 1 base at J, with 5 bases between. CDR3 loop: CSALWNTEAFF. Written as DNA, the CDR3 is TGCAGTGCTCTCTGGAACACTGAAGCTTTCTTT.

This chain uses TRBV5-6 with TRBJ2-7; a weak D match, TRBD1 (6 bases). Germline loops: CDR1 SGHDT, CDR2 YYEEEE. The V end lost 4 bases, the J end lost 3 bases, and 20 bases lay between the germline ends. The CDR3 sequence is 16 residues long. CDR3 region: CASSVLTGLVSYEQYF. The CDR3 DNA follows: TGTGCCAGCAGCGTGTTAACAGGGTTGGTTAGCTACGAGCAGTACTTC. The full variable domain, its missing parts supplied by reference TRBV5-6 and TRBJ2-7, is DAGVTQSPTHLIKTRGQQVTLRCSPKSGHDTVSWYQQALGQGPQFIFQYYEEEERQRGNFPDRFSGHQFPNYSSELNVNALLLGDSALYLCASSVLTGLVSYEQYFGPGTRLTVT.

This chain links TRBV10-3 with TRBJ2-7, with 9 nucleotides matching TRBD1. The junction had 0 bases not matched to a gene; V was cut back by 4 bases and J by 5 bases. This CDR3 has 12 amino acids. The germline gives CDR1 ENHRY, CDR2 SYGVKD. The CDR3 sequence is CAISGDRDEQYF. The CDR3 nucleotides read TGTGCCATCAGTGGGGACAGGGACGAGCAGTACTTC.

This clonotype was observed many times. The CDR3 DNA reads TGTGCCAGTACGAGACAGGGCCCTTATAATTCACCCCTCCACTTT. It codes for CASTRQGPYNSPLHF. The gene calls are TRBV13 and TRBJ1-6; TRBD1 agrees at 7 bases. After removal of 9 bases from V and 4 bases from J, the junction contained 9 bases not matched to a gene. The V gene's germline CDR1 is PRHDT and CDR2 FYEKMQ (reference sequence). The length of the CDR3 is 15 residues.

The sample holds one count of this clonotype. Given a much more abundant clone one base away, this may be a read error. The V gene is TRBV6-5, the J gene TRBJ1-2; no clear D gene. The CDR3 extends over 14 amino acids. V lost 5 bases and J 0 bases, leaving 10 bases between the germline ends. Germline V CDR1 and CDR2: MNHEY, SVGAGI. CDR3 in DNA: TGTGCCAGCAGTGAAGTGGTGTCTAACTATGGCTACACCTTC. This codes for CASSEVVSNYGYTF.

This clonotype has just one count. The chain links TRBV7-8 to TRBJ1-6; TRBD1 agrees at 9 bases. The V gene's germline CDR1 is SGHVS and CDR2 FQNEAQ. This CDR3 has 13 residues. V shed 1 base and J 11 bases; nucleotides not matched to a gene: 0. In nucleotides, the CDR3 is TGTGCCAGCAGCTTAGGGACAGGGGCACCCCTCCACTTT. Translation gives CASSLGTGAPLHF.

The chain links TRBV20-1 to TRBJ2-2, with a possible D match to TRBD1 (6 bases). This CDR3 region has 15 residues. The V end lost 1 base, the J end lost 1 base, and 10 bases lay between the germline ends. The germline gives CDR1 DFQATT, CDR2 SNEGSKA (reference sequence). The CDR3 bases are TGCAGTGCTAGAGCTTTACAGGGGAACACCGGGGAGCTGTTTTTT. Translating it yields CSARALQGNTGELFF.

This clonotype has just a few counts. CDR3 DNA: TGTGCCAGCAGTCTGACTACAGATCAACCCCTCCACTTT. Translating gives CASSLTTDQPLHF. The V gene is TRBV12-3 or TRBV12-4, the J gene TRBJ1-6; no definite D call. CDR3 size: 13 residues. Trimming cost V 5 bases and J 12 bases, with 14 bases left between them.

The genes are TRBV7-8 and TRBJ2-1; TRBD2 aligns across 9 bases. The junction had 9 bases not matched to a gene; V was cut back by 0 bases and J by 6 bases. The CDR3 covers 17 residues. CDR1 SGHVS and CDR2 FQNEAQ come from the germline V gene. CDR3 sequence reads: CASSLASGLATSNEQFF. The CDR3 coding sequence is TGTGCCAGCAGCTTAGCGAGCGGACTAGCGACATCCAATGAGCAGTTCTTC. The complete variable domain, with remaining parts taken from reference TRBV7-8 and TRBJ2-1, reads GAGVSQSPRYKVAKRGQDVALRCDPISGHVSLFWYQQALGQGPEFLTYFQNEAQLDKSGLPSDRFFAERPEGSVSTLKIQRTQQEDSAVYLCASSLASGLATSNEQFFGPGTRLTVL.